Sequencing of this T cell receptor beta chain was carried out in a study of blood T cell repertoires in COVID-19. Study background: Whether acute or convalescent, the COVID-19 samples came from the United States, Italy and Spain. In each case, the material was cDNA or gDNA derived from T cells, B-cell-depleted T cells, or PBMCs.

In the study's own analysis: Reference gene primers were amplified, and this amplification served to estimate nucleated cell counts. The protocol was immunoSEQ multiplex PCR, while the TCRdb copy is restricted to in-frame clones and leaves out a portion. The DNA was the basis for D and trimming; V, J and clone size are from that table. The table records about 110,000 clones, less than 75% of them present only once. Losses at the gene ends were 3 bases for V and 4 bases for J; bases not matched to a gene: 9. The V gene's germline CDR1 is SGHNT and CDR2 YYREEE (reference sequence). There are 16 residues in the CDR3.

The J gene is TRBJ2-1, the V gene TRBV5-4; TRBD1 matches 8 bases. The receptor's source is an older woman with acute or convalescent COVID-19. The sample comprised peripheral blood. The DNA for the CDR3 is TGTGCCAGCAGCTCCACACCGGGACAGGAATACAATGAGCAGTTCTTC. Protein sequence: CASSSTPGQEYNEQFF.